This record concerns one T cell receptor beta chain sequence. The sample comes from a study of shared clonotypes between healthy human individuals. Trimming stripped 4 bases from V and 0 bases from J, with 17 bases between. Germline V lookup: CDR1 MDHEN, CDR2 SYDVKM. The CDR3 consists of 17 residues. The protocol was immunoSEQ multiplex PCR, while the TCRdb copy is restricted to in-frame clones and leaves out a portion. The repertoire holds millions of clones, with roughly 95% as singletons. Source material: naive CD4+ T cells sorted from blood. The subset here: CD45RA+ positively selected. The J gene is TRBJ2-3, the V gene TRBV28; the D is unclear. The receptor was derived from a man younger than 35 in good health. The CDR3 loop is CASSYPSQLYSTDTQYF. The CDR3 coding sequence is TGTGCCAGCAGTTACCCCTCTCAATTATATAGCACAGATACGCAGTATTTT.